A selection of T cell receptor beta chains follows, all from one sample in a study of T cell responses to AZD1222 COVID-19 vaccine. TCRdb keeps only in-frame clones here, not all; method: immunoSEQ multiplex PCR. This repertoire shows roughly 50,000 clones, around 92% found once; its top ten account for roughly 2%. This material consisted of peripheral blood, taken on day 0 of AZD1222 vaccination. The origin of the receptors is an adult in good health. Both conserved end residues are part of each CDR3. A D gene is named only where the DNA matches it firmly. Only some rows state a clone size, as once, few, many or a class for expanded clones.

>15|TRBJ2-7|TRBD2|TRBV19|NA
TGTGCCAGTAGTTCAACTAGCGGGAGGTTCTACGAGCAGTACTTC
CASSSTSGRFYEQYF
>16|TRBJ1-5|NA|TRBV19|NA
TGTGCCAGTAGAACCTCAGGAAGTCCTAGCAATCAGCCCCAGCATTTT
CASRTSGSPSNQPQHF
>15|TRBJ1-4|NA|TRBV2|once
TGTGCCAGCACCCTAATAGGATCAGGGAATGAAAAACTGTTTTTT
CASTLIGSGNEKLFF
>16|TRBJ2-3|TRBD2|TRBV4-1|NA
TGCGCCAGCAGCCCAACTATTAGCGGGAGTATCAATACGCAGTATTTT
CASSPTISGSINTQYF
>14|TRBJ1-4|NA|TRBV5-5|NA
TGTGCCAGCAGCTTGGGACGGGCTAATGAAAAACTGTTTTTT
CASSLGRANEKLFF
>13|TRBJ2-5|NA|TRBV18|NA
TGTGCCAGCTCACCCGGGGACGCCGAGACCCAGTACTTC
CASSPGDAETQYF
>13|TRBJ1-2|NA|TRBV19|NA
TGTGCCAGTACCGAAATGGCAGCGAGGAGCTACACCTTC
CASTEMAARSYTF
>16|TRBJ2-1|NA|TRBV5-4|NA
TGTGCCAGCAGCCCCTCGGAGCTCAGAGGGGCGGGGGAGCAGTTCTTC
CASSPSELRGAGEQFF
>13|TRBJ1-2|NA|TRBV11-2|NA
TGTGCCAGCAGCTTAGGGGAGTGGGATGGCTACACCTTC
CASSLGEWDGYTF
>16|TRBJ2-3|NA|TRBV9|NA
TGTGCCAGCAGCACCTTCCCTAGGTCTAGCACAGATACGCAGTATTTT
CASSTFPRSSTDTQYF
>15|TRBJ2-7|NA|TRBV19|NA
TGTGCCAGTAGTGCGAGGGGGACGGTGGCCTACGAGCAGTACTTC
CASSARGTVAYEQYF
>14|TRBJ2-1|TRBD1|TRBV19|NA
TGTGCCAGCGCCGGGACAGGGGGTAACAATGAGCAGTTCTTC
CASAGTGGNNEQFF
>18|TRBJ1-5|TRBD1|TRBV6-2/TRBV6-3|NA
TGTGCCAGCAGTTGGGACAGACAAAAGGGAAATAGCAATCAGCCCCAGCATTTT
CASSWDRQKGNSNQPQHF
>11|TRBJ2-7|NA|TRBV18|NA
TGTGCCAGCTCCCGGGGCTACGAGCAGTACTTC
CASSRGYEQYF
>14|TRBJ1-1|NA|TRBV9|NA
TGTGCCAGCAGCGCCCAGGAAAGGAACACTGAAGCTTTCTTT
CASSAQERNTEAFF
>16|TRBJ2-7|NA|TRBV24-1|NA
TGTGCCACCAGTGACCACCGGGAATCCCCCATACACGAGCAGTACTTC
CATSDHRESPIHEQYF
>16|TRBJ2-3|TRBD2|TRBV5-4|once
TGTGCCAGCAGCCCTCACGGGGGGGGTAGGTCGGATACGCAGTATTTT
CASSPHGGGRSDTQYF
>14|TRBJ2-1|TRBD2|TRBV3-1/TRBV3-2|NA
TGTGCCAGCAGCCCCCGGGGGGTAGACAATGAGCAGTTCTTC
CASSPRGVDNEQFF
>13|TRBJ2-3|NA|TRBV7-9|NA
TGTGCCAGCAGCTTCTGGGTCACAGATACGCAGTATTTT
CASSFWVTDTQYF
>11|TRBJ2-2|NA|TRBV28|NA
TGTGCCAGCAGTTTAACCGGGGAGCTGTTTTTT
CASSLTGELFF
>16|TRBJ2-1|TRBD2|TRBV4-1|NA
TGCGCCAGCAGCCAAGTGAGGACTAGCACTGGAAATGAGCAGTTCTTC
CASSQVRTSTGNEQFF
>13|TRBJ2-3|NA|TRBV7-9|NA
TGTGCCAGCAGTTCCATCGCGGGGGATACGCAGTATTTT
CASSSIAGDTQYF
>15|TRBJ2-7|TRBD1|TRBV3-1/TRBV3-2|NA
TGTGCCAGCAGTCTCGGACAGGCCACTTCCTACGAGCAGTACTTC
CASSLGQATSYEQYF
>12|TRBJ1-2|NA|TRBV19|NA
TGTGCCACAACTCGGGACTACTATGGCTACACCTTC
CATTRDYYGYTF
>15|TRBJ2-3|TRBD2|TRBV20-1|NA
TGCAGTGCTAGTTCCCTAGCGGGAGGGGCAGATACGCAGTATTTT
CSASSLAGGADTQYF
>16|TRBJ2-1|TRBD1|TRBV7-2|NA
TGTGCCAGCAGCGCATGGGTCGGGCAGGGGGCCTATGAGCAGTTCTTC
CASSAWVGQGAYEQFF
>17|TRBJ2-7|NA|TRBV28|NA
TGTGCCAGCAGTTTGGTCCGGTCGGTCGGGCCCGCTTACGAGCAGTACTTC
CASSLVRSVGPAYEQYF
>13|TRBJ1-2|NA|TRBV27|NA
TGTGCCAGCAGTTTTACGGGAACCTATGGCTACACCTTC
CASSFTGTYGYTF
>14|TRBJ1-6|NA|TRBV9|NA
TGTGCCAGCAGCGTAGCTACTAGTGATTCACCCCTCCACTTT
CASSVATSDSPLHF
>15|TRBJ1-5|TRBD1|TRBV6-2/TRBV6-3|NA
TGTGCCAGCAGTTCCTGGACAGGGGGAGGTCAGCCCCAGCATTTT
CASSSWTGGGQPQHF
>12|TRBJ2-1|NA|TRBV30|NA
TGTGCCTGGAGTGGTGGAGGGCCTGAGCAGTTCTTC
CAWSGGGPEQFF
>13|TRBJ2-5|NA|TRBV5-4|NA
TGTGCCAGCAGCCGGGACGGACAAGAGACCCAGTACTTC
CASSRDGQETQYF
>17|TRBJ2-3|NA|TRBV7-2|NA
TGTGCCAGCAGCTTAGGGACCCGAAAGCGGAGCACAGATACGCAGTATTTT
CASSLGTRKRSTDTQYF
>15|TRBJ2-1|NA|TRBV10-2|NA
TGCGCCAGCAGCAAGGGAGTTATCCCCTACAATGAGCAGTTCTTC
CASSKGVIPYNEQFF
>14|TRBJ1-1|NA|TRBV5-1|once
TGCGCCAGCAGCTTGGATACCAGTGACACTGAAGCTTTCTTT
CASSLDTSDTEAFF
>15|TRBJ1-1|NA|TRBV28|NA
TGTGCCAGCAGTTTGCCGGGACCGAGAAAAGGTGAAGCTTTCTTT
CASSLPGPRKGEAFF
>16|TRBJ1-5|TRBD1|TRBV19|NA
TGTGCCAGTAGTGTCCGACAGGGGTTAAGCAATCAGCCCCAGCATTTT
CASSVRQGLSNQPQHF
>12|TRBJ1-4|TRBD1|TRBV11-2|NA
TGTGCCAGCAGCCAGGGGGCAGGGAGTCTGTTTTTT
CASSQGAGSLFF
>13|TRBJ2-2|NA|TRBV12-3/TRBV12-4|NA
TGTGCCAGCACCGTGACGGTCACCGGGGAGCTGTTTTTT
CASTVTVTGELFF
>16|TRBJ2-3|TRBD2|TRBV3-1/TRBV3-2|NA
TGTGCCAGCAGCCAAGGGTCTAGCGGGTACGGGGATACGCAGTATTTT
CASSQGSSGYGDTQYF
>15|TRBJ2-3|NA|TRBV15|NA
TGTGCCACCAGCAGAGATCGGAGTGCTACAGATACGCAGTATTTT
CATSRDRSATDTQYF
>15|TRBJ2-1|TRBD2|TRBV7-3|once
TGTGCCAGCAGCTTAACCGCCTCTAGCGGGATTGAGCAGTTCTTC
CASSLTASSGIEQFF
>14|TRBJ2-5|NA|TRBV5-1|NA
TGCGCCAGCAGGCCACTGACAGGCGCGGAGACCCAGTACTTC
CASRPLTGAETQYF
>13|TRBJ2-5|NA|TRBV2|once
TGTGCCAGCAAAGTCGACTTCCAAGAGACCCAGTACTTC
CASKVDFQETQYF
>17|TRBJ1-5|NA|TRBV27|NA
TGTGCCAGCACCCCCAAACAGGAAGCTTCCAGCAATCAGCCCCAGCATTTT
CASTPKQEASSNQPQHF